This entry lists 5 T cell receptor beta chains sequenced from one sample in a study of T cell responses to AZD1222 COVID-19 vaccine. Only in-frame clones appear in the TCRdb table, and some are missing; sequencing was by immunoSEQ multiplex PCR. The table has 120,000 or so clones, 85% to 95% seen once. The input for sequencing was peripheral blood, taken 28 days after the second AZD1222 dose. These receptors were collected from an adult who received the AZD1222 COVID-19 vaccine.

This chain joins TRBV5-8 and TRBJ1-3; no reliable D call. Per germline, CDR1 SGHTS and CDR2 YDEGEE. This CDR3 is built from 15 residues. Trimming removed 0 bases at V and 0 bases at J, with 7 bases between. The CDR3 region is CASSLEQNSGNTIYF. The CDR3 nucleotides read TGTGCCAGCAGCTTGGAACAGAACTCTGGAAACACCATATATTTT.

The V call is TRBV19, the J call TRBJ2-5, with 7 bases fitting TRBD1. The CDR3 has 15 residues. V lost 2 bases and J lost 5; bases outside the gene matches: 8. The V gene's germline CDR1 is LNHDA and CDR2 SQIVND (reference sequence). CDR3 in amino acids: CASSIRKRGQETQYF. The CDR3 nucleotides are TGTGCCAGTAGTATAAGGAAGAGGGGGCAGGAGACCCAGTACTTC.

The chain links TRBV18 to TRBJ1-4; 9 bases match TRBD1. Trimming cost V 3 bases and J 8 bases; bases outside gene matches: 7. CDR1 and CDR2 from the germline V gene are KGHSH and LQKENI. The CDR3 runs 15 residues. The CDR3 protein is CASSPDRGEGEKLFF. The CDR3, as DNA: TGTGCCAGCTCACCGGACAGGGGAGAAGGAGAAAAACTGTTTTTT.

The rearrangement links TRBV6-5 to TRBJ2-2; 9 bases are a match to TRBD1. CDR3 length equals 16 residues. Germline CDR1 reads MNHEY; CDR2 reads SVGAGI. J was trimmed by 3 bases and V by 4 bases; bases with no gene match: 6. The CDR3 sequence: CASSWAGQGHTGELFF. In nucleotides, the CDR3 is TGTGCCAGCAGTTGGGCCGGACAGGGGCACACCGGGGAGCTGTTTTTT.

The rearrangement links TRBV27 to TRBJ1-4; D gene ambiguous. This CDR3 comprises 13 residues. The germline CDR1 and CDR2 sequences are MNHEY and SMNVEV (reference sequence). Trimming cost V 2 bases and J 7 bases, with 8 bases left between them. The CDR3 sequence: CASSLRVFEKLFF. The CDR3 nucleotides read TGTGCCAGCAGTTTACGGGTATTTGAAAAACTGTTTTTT.